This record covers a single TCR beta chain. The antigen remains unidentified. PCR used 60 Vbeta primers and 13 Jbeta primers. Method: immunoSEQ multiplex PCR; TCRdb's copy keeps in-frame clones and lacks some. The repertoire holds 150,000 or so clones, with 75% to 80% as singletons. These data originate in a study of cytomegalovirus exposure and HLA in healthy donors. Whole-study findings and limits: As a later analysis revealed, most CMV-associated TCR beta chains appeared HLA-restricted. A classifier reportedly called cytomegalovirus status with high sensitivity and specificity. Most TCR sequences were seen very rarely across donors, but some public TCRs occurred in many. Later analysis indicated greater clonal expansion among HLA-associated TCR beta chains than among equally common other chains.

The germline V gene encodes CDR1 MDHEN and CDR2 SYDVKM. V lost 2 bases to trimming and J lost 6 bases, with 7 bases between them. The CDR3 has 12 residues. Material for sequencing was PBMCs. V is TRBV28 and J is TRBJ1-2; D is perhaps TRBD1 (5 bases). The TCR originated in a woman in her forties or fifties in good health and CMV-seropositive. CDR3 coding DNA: TGTGCCAGCAGTTTAGCAGGGAATGGCTACACCTTC. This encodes CASSLAGNGYTF.